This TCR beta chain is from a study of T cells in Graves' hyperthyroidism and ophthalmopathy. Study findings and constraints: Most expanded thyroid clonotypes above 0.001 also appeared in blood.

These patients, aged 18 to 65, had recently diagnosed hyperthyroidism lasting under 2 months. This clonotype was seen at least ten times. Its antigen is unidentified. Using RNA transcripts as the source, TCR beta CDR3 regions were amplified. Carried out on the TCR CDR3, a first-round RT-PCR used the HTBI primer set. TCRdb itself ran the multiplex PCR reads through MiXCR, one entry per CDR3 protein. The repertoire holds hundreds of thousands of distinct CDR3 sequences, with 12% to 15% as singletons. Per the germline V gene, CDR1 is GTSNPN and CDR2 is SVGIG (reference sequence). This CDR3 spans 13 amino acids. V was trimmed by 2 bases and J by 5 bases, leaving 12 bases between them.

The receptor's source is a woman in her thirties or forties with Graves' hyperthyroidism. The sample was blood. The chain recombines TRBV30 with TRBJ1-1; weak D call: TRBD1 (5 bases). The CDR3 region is CAWSLGRATEAFF. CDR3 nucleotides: TGTGCCTGGAGTCTGGGCAGGGCGACTGAAGCTTTCTTT.